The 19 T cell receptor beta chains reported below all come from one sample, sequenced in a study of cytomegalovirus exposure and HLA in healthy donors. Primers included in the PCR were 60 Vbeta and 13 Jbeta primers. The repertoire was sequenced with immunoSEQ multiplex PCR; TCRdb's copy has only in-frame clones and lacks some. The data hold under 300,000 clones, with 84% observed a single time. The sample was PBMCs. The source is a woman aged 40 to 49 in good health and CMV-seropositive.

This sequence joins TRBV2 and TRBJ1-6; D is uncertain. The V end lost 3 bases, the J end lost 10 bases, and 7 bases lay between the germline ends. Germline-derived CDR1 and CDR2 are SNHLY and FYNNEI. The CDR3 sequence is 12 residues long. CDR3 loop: CASSEGKSPLHF. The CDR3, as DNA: TGTGCCAGCAGTGAGGGCAAGTCACCCCTCCACTTT.

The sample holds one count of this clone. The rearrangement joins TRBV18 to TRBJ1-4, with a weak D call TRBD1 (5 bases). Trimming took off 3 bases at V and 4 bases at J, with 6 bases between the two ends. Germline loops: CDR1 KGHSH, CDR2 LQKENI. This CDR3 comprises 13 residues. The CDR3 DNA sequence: TGTGCCAGCTCACCGGGGGGTAATGAAAAACTGTTTTTT. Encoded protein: CASSPGGNEKLFF. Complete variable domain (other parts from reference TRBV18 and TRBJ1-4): NAGVMQNPRHLVRRRGQEARLRCSPMKGHSHVYWYRQLPEEGLKFMVYLQKENIIDESGMPKERFSAEFPKEGPSILRIQQVVRGDSAAYFCASSPGGNEKLFFGSGTQLSVL.

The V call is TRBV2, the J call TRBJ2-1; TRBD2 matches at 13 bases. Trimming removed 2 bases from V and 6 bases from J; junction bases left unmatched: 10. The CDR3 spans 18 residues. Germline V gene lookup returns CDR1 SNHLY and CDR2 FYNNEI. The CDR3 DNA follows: TGTGCCAGCAGTGAAAGGAGTAGTACTAGCGGGAGGGTCAATGAGCAGTTCTTC. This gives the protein CASSERSSTSGRVNEQFF. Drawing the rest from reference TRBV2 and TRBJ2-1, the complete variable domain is EPEVTQTPSHQVTQMGQEVILRCVPISNHLYFYWYRQILGQKVEFLVSFYNNEISEKSEIFDDQFSVERPDGSNFTLKIRSTKLEDSAMYFCASSERSSTSGRVNEQFFGPGTRLTVL.

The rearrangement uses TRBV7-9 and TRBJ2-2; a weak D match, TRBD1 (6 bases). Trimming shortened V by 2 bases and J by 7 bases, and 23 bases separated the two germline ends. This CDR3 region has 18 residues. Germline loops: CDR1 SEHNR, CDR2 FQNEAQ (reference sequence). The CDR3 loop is CASSLLTGNPLNVGELFF. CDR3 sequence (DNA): TGTGCCAGCAGCTTATTAACAGGGAACCCATTAAATGTCGGGGAGCTGTTTTTT.

The CDR3 is CASSQYSLAGAPDTQYF. The CDR3 coding sequence is TGCGCCAGCAGCCAATACTCGCTAGCGGGGGCTCCGGATACGCAGTATTTT. The genes are TRBV4-3 and TRBJ2-3, with 10 bases identical to TRBD2. With 2 bases clipped from V and 6 bases from J, the junction kept 11 bases outside the gene matches. Germline V gene sequence: CDR1 LGHNA, CDR2 YSLEER. This CDR3 comprises 17 residues.

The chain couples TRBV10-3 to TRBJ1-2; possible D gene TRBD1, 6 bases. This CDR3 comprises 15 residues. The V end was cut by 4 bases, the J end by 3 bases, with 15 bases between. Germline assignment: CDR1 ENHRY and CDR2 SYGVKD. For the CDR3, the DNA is TGTGCCATCAGTGCCGGACAGTTGGCGCACTATGGCTACACCTTC. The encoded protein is CAISAGQLAHYGYTF.

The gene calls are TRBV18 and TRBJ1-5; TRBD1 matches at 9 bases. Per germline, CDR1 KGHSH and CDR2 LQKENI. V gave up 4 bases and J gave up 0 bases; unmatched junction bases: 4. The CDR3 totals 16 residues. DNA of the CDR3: TGTGCCAGCTCACAACAGGGGGCGGGTAGCAATCAGCCCCAGCATTTT. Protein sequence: CASSQQGAGSNQPQHF.

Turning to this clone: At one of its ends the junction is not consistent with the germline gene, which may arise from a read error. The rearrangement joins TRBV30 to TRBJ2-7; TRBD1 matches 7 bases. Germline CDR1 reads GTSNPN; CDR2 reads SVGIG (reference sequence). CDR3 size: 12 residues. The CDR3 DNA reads TGTGCCTGGAGTCGCCGGACGGGGACAGTTCGCTTC. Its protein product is CAWSRRTGTVRF.

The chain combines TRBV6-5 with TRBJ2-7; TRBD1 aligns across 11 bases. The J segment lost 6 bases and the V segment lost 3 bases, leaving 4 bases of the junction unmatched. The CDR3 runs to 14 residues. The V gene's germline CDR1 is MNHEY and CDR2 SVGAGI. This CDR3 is CASSYGTGGGEQYF. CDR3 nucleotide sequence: TGTGCCAGCAGTTATGGGACAGGGGGTGGCGAGCAGTACTTC.

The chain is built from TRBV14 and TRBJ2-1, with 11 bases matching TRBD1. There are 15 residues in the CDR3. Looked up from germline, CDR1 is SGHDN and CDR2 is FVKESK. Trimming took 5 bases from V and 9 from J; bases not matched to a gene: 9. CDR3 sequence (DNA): TGTGCCAGCAGCTACCGGGACAGGGGGTGGATTGAGCAGTTCTTC. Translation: CASSYRDRGWIEQFF.

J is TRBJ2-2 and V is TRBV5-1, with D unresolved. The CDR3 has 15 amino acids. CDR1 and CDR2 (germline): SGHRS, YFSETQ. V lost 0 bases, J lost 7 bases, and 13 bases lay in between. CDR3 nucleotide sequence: TGCGCCAGCAGCTTGGGTCTGGGTAGCATCGGGGAGCTGTTTTTT. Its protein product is CASSLGLGSIGELFF. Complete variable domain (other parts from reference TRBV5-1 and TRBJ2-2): KAGVTQTPRYLIKTRGQQVTLSCSPISGHRSVSWYQQTPGQGLQFLFEYFSETQRNKGNFPGRFSGRQFSNSRSEMNVSTLELGDSALYLCASSLGLGSIGELFFGEGSRLTVL.

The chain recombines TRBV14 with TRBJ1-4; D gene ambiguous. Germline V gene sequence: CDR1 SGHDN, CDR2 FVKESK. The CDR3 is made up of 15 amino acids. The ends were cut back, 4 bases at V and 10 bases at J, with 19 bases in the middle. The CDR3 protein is CASSLTSGIFGKLFF. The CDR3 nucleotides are TGTGCCAGCAGCCTTACTTCCGGGATCTTTGGAAAACTGTTTTTT. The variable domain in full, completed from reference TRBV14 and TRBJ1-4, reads EAGVTQFPSHSVIEKGQTVTLRCDPISGHDNLYWYRRVMGKEIKFLLHFVKESKQDESGMPNNRFLAERTGGTYSTLKVQPAELEDSGVYFCASSLTSGIFGKLFFGSGTQLSVL.

The CDR3 region has the DNA TGTGCCAGCACTACCCCGGGGGGCAGATCGTACACTGAAGCTTTCTTT. Amino acids: CASTTPGGRSYTEAFF. The chain carries TRBV28 and TRBJ1-1; maybe TRBD1 (6 bases). Germline loops: CDR1 MDHEN, CDR2 SYDVKM. CDR3 length: 16 amino acids. V dropped 7 bases and J dropped 3 bases, with 21 bases sitting between them.

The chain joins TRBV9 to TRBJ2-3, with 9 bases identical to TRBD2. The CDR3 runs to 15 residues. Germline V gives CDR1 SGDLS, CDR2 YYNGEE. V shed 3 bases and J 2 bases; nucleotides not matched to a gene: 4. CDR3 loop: CASSATSGYTDTQYF. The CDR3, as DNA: TGTGCCAGCAGCGCGACTAGCGGCTACACAGATACGCAGTATTTT.

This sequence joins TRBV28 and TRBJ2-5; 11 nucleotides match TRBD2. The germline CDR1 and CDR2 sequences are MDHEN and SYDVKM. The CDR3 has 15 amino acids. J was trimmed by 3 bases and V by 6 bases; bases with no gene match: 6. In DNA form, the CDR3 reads TGTGCCAGCAGCCGAACGGGACTAGCGGAAGAGACCCAGTACTTC. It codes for CASSRTGLAEETQYF. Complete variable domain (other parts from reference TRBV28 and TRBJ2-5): DVKVTQSSRYLVKRTGEKVFLECVQDMDHENMFWYRQDPGLGLRLIYFSYDVKMKEKGDIPEGYSVSREKKERFSLILESASTNQTSMYLCASSRTGLAEETQYFGPGTRLLVL.

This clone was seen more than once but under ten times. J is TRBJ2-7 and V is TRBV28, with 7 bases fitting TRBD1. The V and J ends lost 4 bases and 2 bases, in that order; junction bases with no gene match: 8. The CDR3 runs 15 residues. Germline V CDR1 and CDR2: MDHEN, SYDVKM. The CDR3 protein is CASSSADRYTYEQYF. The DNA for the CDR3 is TGTGCCAGCAGTTCCGCGGACAGGTACACCTACGAGCAGTACTTC.

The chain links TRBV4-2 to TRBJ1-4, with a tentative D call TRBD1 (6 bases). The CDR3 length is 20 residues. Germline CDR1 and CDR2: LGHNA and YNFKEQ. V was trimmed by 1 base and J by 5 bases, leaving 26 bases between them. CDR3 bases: TGTGCCAGCAGCCAAGGGATACTGCAGGGGAGAAGAGTGGGAAATGAAAAACTGTTTTTT. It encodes CASSQGILQGRRVGNEKLFF.

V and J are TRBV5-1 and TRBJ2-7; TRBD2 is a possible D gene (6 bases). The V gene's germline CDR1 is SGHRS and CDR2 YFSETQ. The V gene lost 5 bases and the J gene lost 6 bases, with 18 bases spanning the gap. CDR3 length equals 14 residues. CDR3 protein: CASSYVGSLSEQYF. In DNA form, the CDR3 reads TGCGCCAGCAGTTATGTCGGGAGTTTGAGCGAGCAGTACTTC.

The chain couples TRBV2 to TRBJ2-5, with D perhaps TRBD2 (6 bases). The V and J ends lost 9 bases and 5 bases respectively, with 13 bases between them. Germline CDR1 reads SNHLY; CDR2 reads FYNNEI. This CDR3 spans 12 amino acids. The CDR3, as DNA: TGTGCCAGTAAAGGCGGGGCCGAGACCCAGTACTTC. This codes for CASKGGAETQYF.